The rows below give T cell receptor beta chains drawn from one sample of a study of cytomegalovirus exposure and HLA in healthy donors. The assay was immunoSEQ multiplex PCR, and TCRdb's table has in-frame clones only and misses some. The sample carries about 90,000 clones, around 84% recorded once. Sample: PBMCs. The origin of the receptors is a woman aged 40 to 49 in good health and CMV-seropositive. Each CDR3 is given without its conserved first and last residue.

v_call	j_call	cdr3_aa
TRBV29-1	TRBJ2-7	SVGTHGSSYEQY
TRBV5-3	TRBJ2-3	ARSLKFLVCKDTQY
TRBV7-6	TRBJ2-7	ASSLTSGSAEQY
TRBV27	TRBJ1-5	ASRTQGQPQH
TRBV4-3	TRBJ2-2	ASSQVSAGAGELF
TRBV27	TRBJ2-7	ASRSGQGVGYEQY
TRBV6-5	TRBJ1-5	ASSPTGLPQH
TRBV29-1	TRBJ2-3	SVEARGLSDTQY
TRBV27	TRBJ2-7	ASSPRQGGFYEQY
TRBV4-1	TRBJ2-7	ASSRSLGQGQGEQY
TRBV7-6	TRBJ2-3	ASSLGPGGTDTQY
TRBV9	TRBJ1-2	ASSAHERLGYGYT
TRBV7-3	TRBJ1-1	ASSPTIGATEAF
TRBV27	TRBJ1-2	ASRWTGGYGYT
TRBV9	TRBJ2-4	ASSPRDRASIQY
TRBV7-9	TRBJ2-4	ASSPPGQLAKNIQY
TRBV4-3	TRBJ1-2	ASSQGGGSLT
TRBV9	TRBJ2-5	ASSLGTGVQETQY
TRBV28	TRBJ2-7	ASSLQMSYEQY
TRBV7-9	TRBJ2-5	ASRMTGGFLETQY
TRBV5-5	TRBJ2-1	ASSLAGTSGNNEQF
TRBV18	-	ASSPDREDEQY
TRBV27	TRBJ2-3	ASSSPESGADTQY
TRBV4-3	TRBJ2-5	ASRVGAGTQETQY
TRBV11-2	TRBJ2-2	ASSEQGHGAELF
TRBV6-1	TRBJ1-4	ASSEARDLEGGEKLF
TRBV6-1	TRBJ1-5	ASTSGGNQPQH
TRBV28	TRBJ2-7	ASSLGGTYEQY
TRBV6-6	TRBJ1-1	ASSLQGEGSF
TRBV19	TRBJ2-5	ASSTSAARETQY
TRBV28	TRBJ1-2	ASSGTGRAYGYT
TRBV7-6	TRBJ2-7	ASSLVSGEEQY
TRBV18	TRBJ1-3	ASSSEGGDGNTIY
TRBV6-5	TRBJ2-1	ASSLRQGEQF
TRBV5-1	TRBJ1-1	ASSLVGPGTEAF
TRBV15	TRBJ2-2	ATSRGGTTGTRNGELF
TRBV28	TRBJ2-5	ASSVTRILKTQY
TRBV27	TRBJ2-1	ASSPNRGRSYNEQF
TRBV10-3	TRBJ1-3	AISESGQNTIY
TRBV28	TRBJ1-2	ASSLETGGDYGYT
TRBV13	TRBJ2-1	ASSRSGGGAGVYNEQF
TRBV9	TRBJ2-1	ASSVGGQGVYNEQF
TRBV19	TRBJ2-2	ASSSRGELF
TRBV20-1	TRBJ2-3	SARSDTQY
TRBV6-1	TRBJ2-7	ASSDLAGGPYEQY
TRBV4-3	TRBJ2-2	ASSQGLAGGQVTGELF
TRBV27	TRBJ2-1	ASSTRAGLAIEQF
TRBV19	TRBJ1-5	ASTRDRRNQPQH
TRBV7-3	TRBJ2-5	ASSRIAGSRETQY
TRBV5-1	TRBJ2-3	ASSWTSLEDTQY
TRBV5-1	TRBJ2-3	ASSLGTTSTDTQY
TRBV11-3	TRBJ2-7	ASSHSYEQY
TRBV28	TRBJ1-4	AGGDRGGDEKLF